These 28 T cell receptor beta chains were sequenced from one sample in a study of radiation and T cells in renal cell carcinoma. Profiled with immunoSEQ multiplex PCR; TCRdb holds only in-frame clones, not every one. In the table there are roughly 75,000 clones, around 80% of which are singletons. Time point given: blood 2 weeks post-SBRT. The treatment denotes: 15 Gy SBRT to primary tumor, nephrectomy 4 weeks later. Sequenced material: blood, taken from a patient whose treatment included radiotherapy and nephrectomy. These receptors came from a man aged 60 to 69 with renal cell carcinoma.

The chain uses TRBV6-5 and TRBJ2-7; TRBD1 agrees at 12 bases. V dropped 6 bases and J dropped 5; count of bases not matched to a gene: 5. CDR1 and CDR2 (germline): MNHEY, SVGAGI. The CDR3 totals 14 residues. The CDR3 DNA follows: TGTGCCAGCAGATACCGGGACAGGGGGCACGAGCAGTACTTC. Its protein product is CASRYRDRGHEQYF.

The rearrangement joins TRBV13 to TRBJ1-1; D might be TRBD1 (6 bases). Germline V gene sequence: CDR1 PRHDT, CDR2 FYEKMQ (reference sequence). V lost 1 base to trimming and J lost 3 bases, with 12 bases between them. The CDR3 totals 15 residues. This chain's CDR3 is CASSLVGGGYTEAFF. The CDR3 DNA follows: TGTGCCAGCAGCTTAGTAGGGGGAGGCTACACTGAAGCTTTCTTT. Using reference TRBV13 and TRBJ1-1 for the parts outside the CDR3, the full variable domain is AAGVIQSPRHLIKEKRETATLKCYPIPRHDTVYWYQQGPGQDPQFLISFYEKMQSDKGSIPDRFSAQQFSDYHSELNMSSLELGDSALYFCASSLVGGGYTEAFFGQGTRLTVV.

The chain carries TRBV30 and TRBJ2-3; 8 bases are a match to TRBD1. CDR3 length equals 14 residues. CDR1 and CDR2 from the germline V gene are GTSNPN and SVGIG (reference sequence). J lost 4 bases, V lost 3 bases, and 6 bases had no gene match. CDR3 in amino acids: CAWRGSGGPDTQYF. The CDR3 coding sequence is TGTGCCTGGAGGGGGTCAGGGGGCCCAGATACGCAGTATTTT.

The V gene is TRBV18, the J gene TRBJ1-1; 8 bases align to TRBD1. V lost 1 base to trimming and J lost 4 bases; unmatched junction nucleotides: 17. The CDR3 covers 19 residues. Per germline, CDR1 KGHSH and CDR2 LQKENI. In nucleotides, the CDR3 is TGTGCCAGCTCACCACGTTCGATTTCTGTCCAGGGGGCTCCCACTGAAGCTTTCTTT. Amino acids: CASSPRSISVQGAPTEAFF. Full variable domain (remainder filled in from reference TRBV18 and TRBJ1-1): NAGVMQNPRHLVRRRGQEARLRCSPMKGHSHVYWYRQLPEEGLKFMVYLQKENIIDESGMPKERFSAEFPKEGPSILRIQQVVRGDSAAYFCASSPRSISVQGAPTEAFFGQGTRLTVV.

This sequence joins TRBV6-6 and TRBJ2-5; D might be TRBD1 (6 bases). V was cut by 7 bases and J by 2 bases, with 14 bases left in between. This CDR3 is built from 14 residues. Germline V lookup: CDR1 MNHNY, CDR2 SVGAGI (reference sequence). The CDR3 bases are TGTGCCAGCACCCCCGGACAGATACAAGAGACCCAGTACTTC. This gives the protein CASTPGQIQETQYF.

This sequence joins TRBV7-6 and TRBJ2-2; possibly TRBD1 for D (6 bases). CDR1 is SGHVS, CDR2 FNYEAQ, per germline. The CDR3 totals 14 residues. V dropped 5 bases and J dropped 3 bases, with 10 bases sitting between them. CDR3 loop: CASSPQGDTGELFF. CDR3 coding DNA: TGTGCCAGCAGCCCACAGGGAGACACCGGGGAGCTGTTTTTT.

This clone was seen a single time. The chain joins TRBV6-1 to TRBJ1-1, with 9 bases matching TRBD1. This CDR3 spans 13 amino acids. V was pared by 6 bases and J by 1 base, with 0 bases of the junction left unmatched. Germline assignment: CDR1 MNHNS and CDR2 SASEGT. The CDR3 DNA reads TGTGCCAGCAGACAGGGGGCGAACACTGAAGCTTTCTTT. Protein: CASRQGANTEAFF.

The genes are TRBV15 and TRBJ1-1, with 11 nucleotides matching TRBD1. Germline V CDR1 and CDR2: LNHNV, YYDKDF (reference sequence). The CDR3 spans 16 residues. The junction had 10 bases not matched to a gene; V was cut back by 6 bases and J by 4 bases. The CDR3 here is CATRPGTGGPVTEAFF. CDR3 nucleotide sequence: TGTGCCACCAGACCCGGGACAGGGGGACCGGTCACTGAAGCTTTCTTT.

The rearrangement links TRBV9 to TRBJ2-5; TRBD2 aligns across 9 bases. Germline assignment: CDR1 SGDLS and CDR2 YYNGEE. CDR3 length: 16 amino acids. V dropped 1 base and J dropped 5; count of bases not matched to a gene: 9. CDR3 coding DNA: TGTGCCAGCAGCGTACAGGGTAGCGGGAGTTTTGAGACCCAGTACTTC. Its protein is CASSVQGSGSFETQYF. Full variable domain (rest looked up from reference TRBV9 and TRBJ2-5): DSGVTQTPKHLITATGQRVTLRCSPRSGDLSVYWYQQSLDQGLQFLIQYYNGEERAKGNILERFSAQQFPDLHSELNLSSLELGDSALYFCASSVQGSGSFETQYFGPGTRLLVL.

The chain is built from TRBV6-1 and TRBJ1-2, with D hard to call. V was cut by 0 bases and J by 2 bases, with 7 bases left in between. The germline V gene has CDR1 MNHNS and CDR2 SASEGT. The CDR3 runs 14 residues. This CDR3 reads CASSEAAGNYGYTF. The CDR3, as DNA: TGTGCCAGCAGTGAAGCGGCCGGGAACTATGGCTACACCTTC.

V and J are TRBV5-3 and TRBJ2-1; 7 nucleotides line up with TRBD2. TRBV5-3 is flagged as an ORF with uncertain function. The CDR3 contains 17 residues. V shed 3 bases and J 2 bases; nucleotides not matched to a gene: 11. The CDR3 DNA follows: TGTGCCAGAAGCTGGCGCCTTACTAGCGCTGCCTACAATGAGCAGTTCTTC. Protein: CARSWRLTSAAYNEQFF.

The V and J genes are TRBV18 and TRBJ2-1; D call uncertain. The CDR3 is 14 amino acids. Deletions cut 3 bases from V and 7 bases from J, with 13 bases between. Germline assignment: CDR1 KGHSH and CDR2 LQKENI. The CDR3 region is CASSPLGRGNEQFF. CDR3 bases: TGTGCCAGCTCACCCCTGGGCCGTGGTAATGAGCAGTTCTTC.

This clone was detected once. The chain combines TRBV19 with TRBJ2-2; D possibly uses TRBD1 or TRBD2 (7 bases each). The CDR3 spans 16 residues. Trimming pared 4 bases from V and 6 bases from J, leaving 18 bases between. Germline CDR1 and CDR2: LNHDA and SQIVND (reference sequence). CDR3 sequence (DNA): TGTGCCAGTAGTACCTCGACAGGGAGGGGCTCCGGGGAGCTGTTTTTT. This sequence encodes CASSTSTGRGSGELFF.

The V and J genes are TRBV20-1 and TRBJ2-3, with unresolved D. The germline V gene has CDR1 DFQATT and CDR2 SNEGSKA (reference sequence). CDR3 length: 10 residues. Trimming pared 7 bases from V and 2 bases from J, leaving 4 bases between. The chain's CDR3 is CSVLTDTQYF. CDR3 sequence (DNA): TGCAGTGTACTCACAGATACGCAGTATTTT.

For the CDR3, the DNA is TGTGCCAGCAGCTTAGAGGTGGTCATCACAGATACGCAGTATTTT. Its protein product is CASSLEVVITDTQYF. The rearrangement links TRBV7-2 to TRBJ2-3; D is undetermined. In germline, CDR1 is SGHTA, CDR2 FQGNSA. The CDR3 is 15 residues long. V was pared by 1 base and J by 2 bases, with 10 bases between.

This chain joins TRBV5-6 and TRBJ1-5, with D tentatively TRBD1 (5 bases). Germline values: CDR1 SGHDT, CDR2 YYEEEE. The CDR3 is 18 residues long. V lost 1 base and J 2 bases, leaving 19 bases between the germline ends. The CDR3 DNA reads TGTGCCAGCAGCTTGTGGCCACAGGCTTGGTCGGGCAATCAGCCCCAGCATTTT. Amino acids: CASSLWPQAWSGNQPQHF.

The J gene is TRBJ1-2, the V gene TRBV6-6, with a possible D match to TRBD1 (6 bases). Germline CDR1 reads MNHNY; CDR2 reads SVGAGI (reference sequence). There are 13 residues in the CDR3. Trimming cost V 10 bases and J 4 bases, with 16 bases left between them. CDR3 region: CANISTGLYGYTF. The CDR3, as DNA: TGTGCCAACATCTCGACAGGCCTCTATGGCTACACCTTC.

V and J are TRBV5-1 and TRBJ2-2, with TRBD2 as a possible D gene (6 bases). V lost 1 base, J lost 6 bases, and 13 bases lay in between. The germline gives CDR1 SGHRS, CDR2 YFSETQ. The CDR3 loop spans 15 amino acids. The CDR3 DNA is TGCGCCAGCAGCTTGACCCGGAGGGGCGCCGGGGAGCTGTTTTTT. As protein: CASSLTRRGAGELFF.

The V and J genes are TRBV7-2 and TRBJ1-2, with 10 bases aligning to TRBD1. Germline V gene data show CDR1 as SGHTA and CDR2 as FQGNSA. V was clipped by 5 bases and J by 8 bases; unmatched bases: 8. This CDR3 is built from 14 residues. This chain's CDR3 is CASSTDRGRYGYTF. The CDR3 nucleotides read TGTGCCAGCAGCACGGACAGGGGGAGGTACGGCTACACCTTC.

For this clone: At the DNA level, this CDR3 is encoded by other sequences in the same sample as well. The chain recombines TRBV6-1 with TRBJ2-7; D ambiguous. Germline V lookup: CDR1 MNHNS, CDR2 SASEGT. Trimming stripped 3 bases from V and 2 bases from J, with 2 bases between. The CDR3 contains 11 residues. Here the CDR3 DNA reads TGTGCCAGCAGTGAGGCCTACGAGCAGTACTTC. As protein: CASSEAYEQYF.

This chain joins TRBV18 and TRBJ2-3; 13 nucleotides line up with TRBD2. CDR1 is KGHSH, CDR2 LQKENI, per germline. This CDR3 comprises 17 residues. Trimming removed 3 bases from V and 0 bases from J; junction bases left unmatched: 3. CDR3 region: CASSPRTSGSSTDTQYF. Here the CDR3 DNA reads TGTGCCAGCTCACCCAGGACTAGCGGGAGTAGCACAGATACGCAGTATTTT.

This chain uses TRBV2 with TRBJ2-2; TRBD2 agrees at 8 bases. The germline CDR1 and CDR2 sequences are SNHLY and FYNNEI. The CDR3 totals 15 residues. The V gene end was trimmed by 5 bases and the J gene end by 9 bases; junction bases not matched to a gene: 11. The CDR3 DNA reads TGTGCCAGCAGTCGCGGGGGGCTAGAAGTCCGGGAGCTGTTTTTT. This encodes CASSRGGLEVRELFF.

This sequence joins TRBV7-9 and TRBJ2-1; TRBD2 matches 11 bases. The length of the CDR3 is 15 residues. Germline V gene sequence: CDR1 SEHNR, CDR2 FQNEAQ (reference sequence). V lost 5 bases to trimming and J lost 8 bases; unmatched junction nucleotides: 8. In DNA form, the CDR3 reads TGTGCCAGCAGCCTACGCACTAGCGGGAGTCATGAGCAGTTCTTC. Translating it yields CASSLRTSGSHEQFF.

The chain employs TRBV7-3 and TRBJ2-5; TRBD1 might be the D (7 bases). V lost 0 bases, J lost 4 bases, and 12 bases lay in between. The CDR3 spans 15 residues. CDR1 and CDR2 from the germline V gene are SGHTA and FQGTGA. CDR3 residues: CASSLTTGRRETQYF. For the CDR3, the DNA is TGTGCCAGCAGCTTAACGACAGGGAGGAGAGAGACCCAGTACTTC.

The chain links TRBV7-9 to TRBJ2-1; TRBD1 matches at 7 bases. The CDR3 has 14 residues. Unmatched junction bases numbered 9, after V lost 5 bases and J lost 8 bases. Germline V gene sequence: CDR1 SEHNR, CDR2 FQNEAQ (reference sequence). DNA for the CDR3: TGTGCCAGCAGCCTGACAGGGAAGATCGATGAGCAGTTCTTC. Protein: CASSLTGKIDEQFF.

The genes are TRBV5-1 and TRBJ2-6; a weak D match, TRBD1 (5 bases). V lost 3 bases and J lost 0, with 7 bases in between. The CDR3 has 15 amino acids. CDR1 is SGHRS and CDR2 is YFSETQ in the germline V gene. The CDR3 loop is CASSSDSSGANVLTF. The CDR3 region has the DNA TGCGCCAGCAGCTCTGACAGCTCTGGGGCCAACGTCCTGACTTTC.

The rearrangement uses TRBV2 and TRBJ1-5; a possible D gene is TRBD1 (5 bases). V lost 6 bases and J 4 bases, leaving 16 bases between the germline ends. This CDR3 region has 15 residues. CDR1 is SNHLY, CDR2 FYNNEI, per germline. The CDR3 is CASRERQGTNQPQHF. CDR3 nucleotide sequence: TGTGCCAGCAGGGAAAGGCAGGGTACAAATCAGCCCCAGCATTTT.

CDR3 loop: CAWRTGSYNSPLHF. The CDR3 DNA follows: TGTGCCTGGAGGACGGGCTCCTATAATTCACCCCTCCACTTT. This chain connects TRBV30 to TRBJ1-6; no clear D. Trimming pared 3 bases from V and 0 bases from J, leaving 6 bases between. This CDR3 comprises 14 residues. Per the germline V gene, CDR1 is GTSNPN and CDR2 is SVGIG (reference sequence). Supplemented by reference TRBV30 and TRBJ1-6, the full variable domain reads SQTIHQWPATLVQPVGSPLSLECTVEGTSNPNLYWYRQAAGRGLQLLFYSVGIGQISSEVPQNLSASRPQDRQFILSSKKLLLSDSGFYLCAWRTGSYNSPLHFGNGTRLTVT.